A single TCR beta chain is shown here with its context. This record belongs to a study of blood T cell repertoires in COVID-19. Study-wide background: Donors in the United States, Italy and Spain gave samples during acute or convalescent COVID-19.

The junction had 9 bases not matched to a gene; V was cut back by 2 bases and J by 7 bases. The CDR3 has 16 amino acids. Germline assignment: CDR1 LGHDT and CDR2 YNNKEL (reference sequence). Measured with immunoSEQ multiplex PCR; TCRdb has only the in-frame clones, and not every one. The data show 250,000 to 300,000 clones, with 86% seen just once and about 3% held by the top ten. The chain recombines TRBV3-1 (or the pseudogene TRBV3-2) with TRBJ2-1; 9 bases are shared with TRBD2. This TCR derives from a woman in her twenties or thirties with active or convalescent COVID-19. The specimen sequenced was peripheral blood. The chain's CDR3 is CASSQWSAGGGNEQFF. In nucleotides, the CDR3 is TGTGCCAGCAGCCAATGGTCAGCGGGGGGCGGGAATGAGCAGTTCTTC.